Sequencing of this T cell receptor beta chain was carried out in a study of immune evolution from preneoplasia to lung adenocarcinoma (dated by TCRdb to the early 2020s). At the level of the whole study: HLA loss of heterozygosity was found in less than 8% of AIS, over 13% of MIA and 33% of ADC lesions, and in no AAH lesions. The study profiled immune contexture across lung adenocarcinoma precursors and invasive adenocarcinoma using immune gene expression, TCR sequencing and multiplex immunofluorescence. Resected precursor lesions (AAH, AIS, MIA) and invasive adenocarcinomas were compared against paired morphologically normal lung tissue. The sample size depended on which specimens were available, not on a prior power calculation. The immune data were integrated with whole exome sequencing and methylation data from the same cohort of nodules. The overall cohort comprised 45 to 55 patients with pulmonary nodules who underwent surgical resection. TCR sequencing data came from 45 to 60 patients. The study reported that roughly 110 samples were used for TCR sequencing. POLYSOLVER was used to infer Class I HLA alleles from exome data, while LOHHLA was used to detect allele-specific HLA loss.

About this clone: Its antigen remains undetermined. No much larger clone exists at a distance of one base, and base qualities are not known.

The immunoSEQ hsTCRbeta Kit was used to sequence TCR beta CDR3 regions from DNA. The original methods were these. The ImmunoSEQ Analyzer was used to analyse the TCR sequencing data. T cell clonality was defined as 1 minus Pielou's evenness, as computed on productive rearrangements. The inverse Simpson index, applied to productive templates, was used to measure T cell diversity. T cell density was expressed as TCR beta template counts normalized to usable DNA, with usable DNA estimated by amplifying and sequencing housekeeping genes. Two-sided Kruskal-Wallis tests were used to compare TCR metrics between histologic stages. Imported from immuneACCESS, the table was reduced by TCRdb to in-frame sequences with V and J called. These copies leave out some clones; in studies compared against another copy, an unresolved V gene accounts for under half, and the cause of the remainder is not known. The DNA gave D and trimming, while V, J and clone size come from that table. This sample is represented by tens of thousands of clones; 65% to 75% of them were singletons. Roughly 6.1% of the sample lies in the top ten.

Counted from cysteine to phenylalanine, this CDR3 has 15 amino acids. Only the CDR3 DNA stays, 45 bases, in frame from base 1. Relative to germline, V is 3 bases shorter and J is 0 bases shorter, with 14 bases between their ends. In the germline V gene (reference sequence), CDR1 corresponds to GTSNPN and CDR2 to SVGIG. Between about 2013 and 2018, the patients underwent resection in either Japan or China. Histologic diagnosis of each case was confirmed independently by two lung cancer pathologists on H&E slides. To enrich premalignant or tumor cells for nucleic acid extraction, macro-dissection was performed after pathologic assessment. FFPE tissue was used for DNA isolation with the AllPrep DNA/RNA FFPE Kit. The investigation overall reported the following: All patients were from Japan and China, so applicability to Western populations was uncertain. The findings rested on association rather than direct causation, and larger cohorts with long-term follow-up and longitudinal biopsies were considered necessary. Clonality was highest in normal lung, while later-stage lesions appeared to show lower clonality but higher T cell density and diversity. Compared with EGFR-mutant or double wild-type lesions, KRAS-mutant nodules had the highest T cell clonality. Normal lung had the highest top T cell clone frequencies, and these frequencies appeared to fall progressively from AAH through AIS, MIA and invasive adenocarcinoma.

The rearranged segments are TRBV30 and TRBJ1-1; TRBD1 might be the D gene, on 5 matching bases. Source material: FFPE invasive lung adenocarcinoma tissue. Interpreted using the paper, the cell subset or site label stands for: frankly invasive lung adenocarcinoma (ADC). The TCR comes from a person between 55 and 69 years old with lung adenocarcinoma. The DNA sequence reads TGTGCCTGGAGGGGCCTGGGGGGGGTGAACACTGAAGCTTTCTTT. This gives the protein CAWRGLGGVNTEAFF.